This T cell receptor (beta chain) was obtained from a study of cytomegalovirus exposure and HLA in healthy donors. Findings of the study overall: The classifier, whose performance was assessed in both the original and validation cohorts, reportedly diagnosed cytomegalovirus status with high specificity and sensitivity. Confirmation in vitro established that a few CMV-associated chains were specific for CMV antigens.

Worth noting for this clone: What it recognizes is unknown.

This table comes from immunoSEQ multiplex PCR, and its TCRdb copy is limited to in-frame clones, with some not included. In the table there are 140,000 to 150,000 clones, approximately 94% of which are singletons. The TCR was taken from a man between 18 and 29 years old in good health and CMV-seropositive. Sequences were obtained from PBMCs.

The DNA of the CDR3 is TGTGCCAGCAGCTGGGGGACAGGGTCCTACGAGCAGTACTTC. Its translation: CASSWGTGSYEQYF. The chain recombines TRBV5-4 with TRBJ2-7; TRBD1 matches 9 bases. CDR3 size: 14 residues. Per germline, CDR1 SGHNT and CDR2 YYREEE (reference sequence). V dropped 3 bases and J dropped 1; count of bases not matched to a gene: 2.